The 13 T cell receptor beta chains in this list originate from one sample, sequenced in a study of blood T cell repertoires in COVID-19. This table comes from immunoSEQ multiplex PCR, and its TCRdb copy is limited to in-frame clones, with some not included. Seen here are around 60,000 clones, 81% observed once, and the top ten hold more than 13%. Specimen: peripheral blood. Receptors originate from a man older than 75 with acute or convalescent COVID-19.

This clone was counted between two and nine times. The chain combines TRBV11-3 with TRBJ2-2; TRBD1 matches 7 bases. This CDR3 is built from 16 residues. Germline V gene sequence: CDR1 SGHNT, CDR2 YENEEA. The J segment lost 0 bases and the V segment lost 2 bases, leaving 3 bases of the junction unmatched. The CDR3 protein is CASSLLDRANTGELFF. CDR3 nucleotides: TGTGCCAGCAGCTTATTAGACAGGGCGAACACCGGGGAGCTGTTTTTT. Full variable domain (rest looked up from reference TRBV11-3 and TRBJ2-2): EAGVVQSPRYKIIEKKQPVAFWCNPISGHNTLYWYLQNLGQGPELLIRYENEEAVDDSQLPKDRFSAERLKGVDSTLKIQPAELGDSAVYLCASSLLDRANTGELFFGEGSRLTVL.

The chain uses TRBV11-3 and TRBJ2-7, with D maybe TRBD1 (5 bases). The ends were cut back, 4 bases at V and 5 bases at J, with 18 bases in the middle. The length of the CDR3 is 15 residues. CDR1 is SGHNT and CDR2 is YENEEA in the germline V gene. The DNA of the CDR3 is TGTGCCAGCAGCTCCCAGGGTAGGGGCGCCCACGAGCAGTACTTC. Protein product: CASSSQGRGAHEQYF.

The chain carries TRBV30 and TRBJ2-3, with 9 bases identical to TRBD2. CDR1 and CDR2 from the germline V gene are GTSNPN and SVGIG (reference sequence). Trimming at V came to 2 bases and at J to 0 bases, leaving 3 bases not matched to a gene. The CDR3 is 15 residues long. The CDR3 coding sequence is TGTGCCTGGAGTATAGCGGGGGCTAGCACAGATACGCAGTATTTT. This encodes CAWSIAGASTDTQYF.

The chain links TRBV7-9 to TRBJ2-7; 9 bases agree with TRBD1. This CDR3 is 14 amino acids long. With V trimmed by 5 bases and J by 0 bases, 2 bases remained unmatched. The germline V gene has CDR1 SEHNR and CDR2 FQNEAQ (reference sequence). CDR3 residues: CASSRDRASYEQYF. CDR3 coding DNA: TGTGCCAGCAGCCGGGACAGGGCCTCCTACGAGCAGTACTTC.

The chain joins TRBV11-2 to TRBJ2-7, with D perhaps TRBD2 (5 bases). The CDR3 consists of 18 residues. CDR1 and CDR2 (germline): SGHAT, FQNNGV. V dropped 1 base and J dropped 2 bases, with 21 bases sitting between them. CDR3 sequence reads: CASSLGRGLAKSTYEQYF. The CDR3 DNA reads as TGTGCCAGCAGCTTAGGTAGAGGTCTAGCCAAATCAACCTACGAGCAGTACTTC.

In regard to this clone: Compared with germline, one end of the junction differs, possibly owing to a read error. This chain connects TRBV3-1 (or the pseudogene TRBV3-2) to TRBJ2-7, with D possibly TRBD2 on 6 matching bases. From germline, CDR1 is LGHDT and CDR2 YNNKEL (reference sequence). The CDR3 covers 12 residues. CDR3 DNA sequence: TGTGCCAGCAGCCAAGATAGCGGAAAAACGAGCTTC. Translated: CASSQDSGKTSF.

Of note for this clone: The identical CDR3 is also encoded by other nucleotide sequences in the sample. This rearrangement joins TRBV11-2 to TRBJ1-5; D uncertain. CDR3 length: 15 residues. The V gene lost 1 base and the J gene lost 3 bases, with 10 bases spanning the gap. Per germline, CDR1 SGHAT and CDR2 FQNNGV. This CDR3 is CASSLGAGNNQPQHF. CDR3 in DNA: TGTGCCAGCAGCTTAGGGGCCGGGAACAATCAGCCCCAGCATTTT.

This clone was seen a handful of times. V and J are TRBV5-1 and TRBJ1-1; TRBD1 matches 10 bases. The CDR3 contains 19 residues. Losses at the gene ends were 5 bases for V and 4 bases for J; bases not matched to a gene: 20. Germline-derived CDR1 and CDR2 are SGHRS and YFSETQ. The CDR3 nucleotides read TGCGCCAGCAGTCCAAAAAACCCCTCCGGGACAGGGGTTAGCACTGAAGCTTTCTTT. It specifies CASSPKNPSGTGVSTEAFF. Using reference TRBV5-1 and TRBJ1-1 for the parts outside the CDR3, the full variable domain is KAGVTQTPRYLIKTRGQQVTLSCSPISGHRSVSWYQQTPGQGLQFLFEYFSETQRNKGNFPGRFSGRQFSNSRSEMNVSTLELGDSALYLCASSPKNPSGTGVSTEAFFGQGTRLTVV.

V and J are TRBV19 and TRBJ1-2; D might be TRBD1 (5 bases). The CDR3 runs 15 residues. Germline CDR1 is LNHDA and CDR2 is SQIVND (reference sequence). The ends were cut back, 7 bases at V and 4 bases at J, with 19 bases in the middle. The CDR3 sequence is CASTGGDGGSYGYTF. DNA of the CDR3: TGTGCCAGTACCGGAGGTGACGGGGGTAGCTATGGCTACACCTTC.

The chain has TRBV24-1 and TRBJ2-1; 8 positions match TRBD2. Per germline, CDR1 KGHDR and CDR2 SFDVKD. CDR3 size: 15 residues. The trim removed 4 bases at V and 2 bases at J, leaving 3 bases unmatched. CDR3 DNA: TGTGCCACCAGTGACGGTAGCGGGGCCTACAATGAGCAGTTCTTC. This codes for CATSDGSGAYNEQFF.

The CDR3 spells CASSQSVSSPLHF. CDR3 nucleotides: TGTGCCAGCAGCCAATCGGTTAGTTCACCCCTCCACTTT. This sequence joins TRBV14 and TRBJ1-6, with D uncertain. This CDR3 region has 13 residues. Germline CDR1 reads SGHDN; CDR2 reads FVKESK. The ends were cut back, 2 bases at V and 9 bases at J, with 8 bases in the middle. Supplemented by reference TRBV14 and TRBJ1-6, the full variable domain reads EAGVTQFPSHSVIEKGQTVTLRCDPISGHDNLYWYRRVMGKEIKFLLHFVKESKQDESGMPNNRFLAERTGGTYSTLKVQPAELEDSGVYFCASSQSVSSPLHFGNGTRLTVT.

The chain joins TRBV6-5 to TRBJ2-1; 7 bases map to TRBD1. The V segment lost 0 bases and the J segment 5 bases; nucleotides outside the gene matches: 4. The CDR3 spans 15 residues. Germline V lookup: CDR1 MNHEY, CDR2 SVGAGI. The DNA for the CDR3 is TGTGCCAGCAGTTACTCAGGACAGGCTGACAATGAGCAGTTCTTC. Protein product: CASSYSGQADNEQFF.

The rearrangement uses TRBV18 and TRBJ2-1; TRBD2 aligns across 14 bases. CDR1 is KGHSH, CDR2 LQKENI, per germline. Unmatched junction bases numbered 7, after V lost 3 bases and J lost 6 bases. This CDR3 comprises 17 residues. CDR3 DNA: TGTGCCAGCTCACCTGGGACTAGCGGGGGTACGATCAATGAGCAGTTCTTC. Residues: CASSPGTSGGTINEQFF.